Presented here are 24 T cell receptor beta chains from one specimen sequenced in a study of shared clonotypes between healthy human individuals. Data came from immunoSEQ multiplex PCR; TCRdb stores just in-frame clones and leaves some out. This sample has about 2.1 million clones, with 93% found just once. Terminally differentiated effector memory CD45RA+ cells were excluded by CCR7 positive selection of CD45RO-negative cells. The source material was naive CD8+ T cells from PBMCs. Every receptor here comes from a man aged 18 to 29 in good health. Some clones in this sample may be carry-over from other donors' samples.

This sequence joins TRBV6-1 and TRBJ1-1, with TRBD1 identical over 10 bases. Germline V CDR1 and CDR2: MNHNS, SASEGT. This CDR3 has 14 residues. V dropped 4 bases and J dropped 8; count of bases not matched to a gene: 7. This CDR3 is CASSAHRTGGEAFF. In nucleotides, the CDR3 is TGTGCCAGCAGTGCGCACCGGACAGGGGGGGAAGCTTTCTTT.

The CDR3 nucleotides are TGCACCAGCAGCCAAGGCCCTCGGACCGAGGAGTTCTTC. It translates to CTSSQGPRTEEFF. The genes are TRBV1 and TRBJ2-1. TRBV1 is a recognized pseudogene. This CDR3 region has 13 residues.

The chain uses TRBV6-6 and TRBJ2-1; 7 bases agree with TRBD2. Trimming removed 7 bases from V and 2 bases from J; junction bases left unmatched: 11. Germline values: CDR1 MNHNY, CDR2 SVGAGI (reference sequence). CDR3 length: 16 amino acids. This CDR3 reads CASTLTSQPAYNEQFF. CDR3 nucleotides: TGTGCCAGCACTTTGACTAGCCAGCCCGCCTACAATGAGCAGTTCTTC.

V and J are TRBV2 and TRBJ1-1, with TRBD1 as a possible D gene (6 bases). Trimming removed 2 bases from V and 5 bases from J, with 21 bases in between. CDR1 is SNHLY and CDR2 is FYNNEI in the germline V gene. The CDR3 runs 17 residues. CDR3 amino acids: CASSEFTWGAQGTEAFF. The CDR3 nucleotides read TGTGCCAGCAGTGAATTCACGTGGGGGGCTCAGGGGACTGAAGCTTTCTTT.

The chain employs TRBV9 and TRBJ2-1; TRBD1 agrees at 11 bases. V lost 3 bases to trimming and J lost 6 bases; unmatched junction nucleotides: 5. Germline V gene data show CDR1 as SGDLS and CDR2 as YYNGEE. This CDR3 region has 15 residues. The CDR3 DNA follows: TGTGCCAGCAGCGCAGCGGGGACAGGGGGCAATGAGCAGTTCTTC. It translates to CASSAAGTGGNEQFF. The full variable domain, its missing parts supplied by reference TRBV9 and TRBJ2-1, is DSGVTQTPKHLITATGQRVTLRCSPRSGDLSVYWYQQSLDQGLQFLIQYYNGEERAKGNILERFSAQQFPDLHSELNLSSLELGDSALYFCASSAAGTGGNEQFFGPGTRLTVL.

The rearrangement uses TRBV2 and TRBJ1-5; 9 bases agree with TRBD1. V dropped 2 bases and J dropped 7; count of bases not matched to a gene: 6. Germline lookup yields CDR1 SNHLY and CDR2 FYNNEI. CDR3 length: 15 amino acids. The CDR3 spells CASSETGQGPQPQHF. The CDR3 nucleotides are TGTGCCAGCAGTGAAACGGGACAGGGCCCCCAGCCCCAGCATTTT.

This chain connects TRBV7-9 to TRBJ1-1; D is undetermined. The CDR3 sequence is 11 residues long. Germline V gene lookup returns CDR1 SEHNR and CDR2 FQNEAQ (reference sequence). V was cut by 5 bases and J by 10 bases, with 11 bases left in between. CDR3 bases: TGTGCCAGCAGCCTAGAGGAGCGAGCTTTCTTT. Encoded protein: CASSLEERAFF. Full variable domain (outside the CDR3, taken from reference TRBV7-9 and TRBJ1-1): DTGVSQNPRHKITKRGQNVTFRCDPISEHNRLYWYRQTLGQGPEFLTYFQNEAQLEKSRLLSDRFSAERPKGSFSTLEIQRTEQGDSAMYLCASSLEERAFFGQGTRLTVV.

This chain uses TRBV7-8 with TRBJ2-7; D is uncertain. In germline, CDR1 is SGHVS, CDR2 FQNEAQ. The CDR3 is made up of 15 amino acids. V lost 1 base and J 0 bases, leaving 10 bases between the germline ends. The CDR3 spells CASSLGQLNSYEQYF. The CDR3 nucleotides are TGTGCCAGCAGCTTAGGACAACTAAACTCCTACGAGCAGTACTTC.

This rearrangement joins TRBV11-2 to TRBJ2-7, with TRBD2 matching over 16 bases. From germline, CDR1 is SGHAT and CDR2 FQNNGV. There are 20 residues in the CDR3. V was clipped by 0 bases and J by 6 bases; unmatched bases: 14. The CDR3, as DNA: TGTGCCAGCAGCTTAGACCCCCCCGGGACTAGCGGGAGGGCCCAGTCCGAGCAGTACTTC. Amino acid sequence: CASSLDPPGTSGRAQSEQYF.

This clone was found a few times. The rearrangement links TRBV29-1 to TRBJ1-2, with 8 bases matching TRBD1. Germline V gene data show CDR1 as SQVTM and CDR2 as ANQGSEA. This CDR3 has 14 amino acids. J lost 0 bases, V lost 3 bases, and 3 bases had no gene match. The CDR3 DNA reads TGCAGCGTTGACGGACAGGGACCTAACTATGGCTACACCTTC. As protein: CSVDGQGPNYGYTF.

This chain's CDR3 is CASRGLAGGTGGDTQYF. The DNA of the CDR3 is TGTGCCAGCAGGGGACTAGCGGGAGGCACGGGGGGAGATACGCAGTATTTT. The chain combines TRBV7-9 with TRBJ2-3, with 15 positions matching TRBD2. The length of the CDR3 is 17 residues. Looked up from germline, CDR1 is SEHNR and CDR2 is FQNEAQ (reference sequence). V lost 6 bases to trimming and J lost 5 bases; unmatched junction nucleotides: 9.

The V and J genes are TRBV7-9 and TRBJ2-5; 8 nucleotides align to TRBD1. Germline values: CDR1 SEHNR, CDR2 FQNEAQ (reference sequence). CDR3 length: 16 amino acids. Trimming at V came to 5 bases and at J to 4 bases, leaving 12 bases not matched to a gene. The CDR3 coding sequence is TGTGCCAGCAGCCCCCGGACAGGGTTAGGAGGAGAGACCCAGTACTTC. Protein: CASSPRTGLGGETQYF.

The CDR3 loop reads CASSYSAGEYTGELFF. The DNA of the CDR3 is TGTGCCAGCAGTTACTCAGCGGGAGAATACACCGGGGAGCTGTTTTTT. This rearrangement joins TRBV6-5 to TRBJ2-2, with 8 bases identical to TRBD2. With 0 bases clipped from V and 3 bases from J, the junction kept 3 bases outside the gene matches. CDR1 and CDR2 (germline): MNHEY, SVGAGI. The CDR3 extends over 16 amino acids.

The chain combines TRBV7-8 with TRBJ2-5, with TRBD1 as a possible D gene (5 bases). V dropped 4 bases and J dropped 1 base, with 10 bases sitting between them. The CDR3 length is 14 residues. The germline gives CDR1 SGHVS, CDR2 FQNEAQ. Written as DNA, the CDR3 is TGTGCCAGCAGCTCCGGACATTCCCAAGAGACCCAGTACTTC. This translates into CASSSGHSQETQYF. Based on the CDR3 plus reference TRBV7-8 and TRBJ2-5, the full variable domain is GAGVSQSPRYKVAKRGQDVALRCDPISGHVSLFWYQQALGQGPEFLTYFQNEAQLDKSGLPSDRFFAERPEGSVSTLKIQRTQQEDSAVYLCASSSGHSQETQYFGPGTRLLVL.

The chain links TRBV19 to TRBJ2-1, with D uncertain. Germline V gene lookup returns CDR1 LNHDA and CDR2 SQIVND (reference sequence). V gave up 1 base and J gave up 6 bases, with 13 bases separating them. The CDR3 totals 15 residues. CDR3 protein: CASSIVALKGNEQFF. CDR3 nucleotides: TGTGCCAGTAGTATAGTGGCGCTAAAAGGCAATGAGCAGTTCTTC. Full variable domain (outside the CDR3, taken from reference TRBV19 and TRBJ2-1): DGGITQSPKYLFRKEGQNVTLSCEQNLNHDAMYWYRQDPGQGLRLIYYSQIVNDFQKGDIAEGYSVSREKKESFPLTVTSAQKNPTAFYLCASSIVALKGNEQFFGPGTRLTVL.

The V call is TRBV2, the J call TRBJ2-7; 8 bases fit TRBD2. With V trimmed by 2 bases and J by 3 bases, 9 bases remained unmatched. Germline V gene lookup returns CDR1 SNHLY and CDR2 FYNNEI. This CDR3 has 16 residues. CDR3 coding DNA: TGTGCCAGCAGTGAATTCACCAGCGGGAGAAGCTACGAGCAGTACTTC. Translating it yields CASSEFTSGRSYEQYF.

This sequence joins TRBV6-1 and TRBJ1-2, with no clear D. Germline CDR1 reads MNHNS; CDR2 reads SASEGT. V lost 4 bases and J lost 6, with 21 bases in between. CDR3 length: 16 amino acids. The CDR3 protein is CASSGSKVSAFDGYTF. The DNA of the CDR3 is TGTGCCAGCAGTGGATCGAAGGTATCGGCCTTCGATGGCTACACCTTC.

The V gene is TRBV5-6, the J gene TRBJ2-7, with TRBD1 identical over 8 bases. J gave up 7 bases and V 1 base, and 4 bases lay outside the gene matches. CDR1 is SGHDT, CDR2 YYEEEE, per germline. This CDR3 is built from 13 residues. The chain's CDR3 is CASSLTDRGEQYF. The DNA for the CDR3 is TGTGCCAGCAGCTTGACAGACAGGGGTGAGCAGTACTTC.

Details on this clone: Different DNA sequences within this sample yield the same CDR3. The CDR3 nucleotides read TGTGCCAGCAGCTTCGGCGGGAGTTACGAGCAGTACTTC. Its protein product is CASSFGGSYEQYF. The chain carries TRBV11-2 and TRBJ2-7; 7 positions agree with TRBD2. The germline V gene has CDR1 SGHAT and CDR2 FQNNGV. The CDR3 covers 13 residues. Unmatched junction bases numbered 3, after V lost 3 bases and J lost 4 bases. Drawing the rest from reference TRBV11-2 and TRBJ2-7, the complete variable domain is EAGVAQSPRYKIIEKRQSVAFWCNPISGHATLYWYQQILGQGPKLLIQFQNNGVVDDSQLPKDRFSAERLKGVDSTLKIQPAKLEDSAVYLCASSFGGSYEQYFGPGTRLTVT.

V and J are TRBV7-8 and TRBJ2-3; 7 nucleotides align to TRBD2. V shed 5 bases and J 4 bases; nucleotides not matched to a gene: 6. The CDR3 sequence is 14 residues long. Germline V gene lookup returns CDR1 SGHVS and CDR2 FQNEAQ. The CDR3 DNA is TGTGCCAGCAGCGGACCCGCGGGGGCAGATACGCAGTATTTT. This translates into CASSGPAGADTQYF.

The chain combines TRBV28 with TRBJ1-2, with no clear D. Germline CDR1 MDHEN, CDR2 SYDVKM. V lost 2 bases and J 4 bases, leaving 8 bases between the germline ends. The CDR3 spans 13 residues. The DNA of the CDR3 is TGTGCCAGCAGTTTACTACTTGCCTATGGCTACACCTTC. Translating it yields CASSLLLAYGYTF.

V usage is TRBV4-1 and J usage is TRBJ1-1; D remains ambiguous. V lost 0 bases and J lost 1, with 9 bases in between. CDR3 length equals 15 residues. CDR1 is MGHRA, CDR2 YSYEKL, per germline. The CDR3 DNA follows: TGCGCCAGCAGCCAAGATATGTGGCAGAACACTGAAGCTTTCTTT. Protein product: CASSQDMWQNTEAFF.

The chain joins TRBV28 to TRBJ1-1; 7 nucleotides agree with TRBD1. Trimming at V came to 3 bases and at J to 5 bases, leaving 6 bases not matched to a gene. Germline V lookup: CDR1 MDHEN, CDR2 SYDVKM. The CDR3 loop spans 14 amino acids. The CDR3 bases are TGTGCCAGCAGTTTTCCGGCAGGGGGGACTGAAGCTTTCTTT. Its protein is CASSFPAGGTEAFF.

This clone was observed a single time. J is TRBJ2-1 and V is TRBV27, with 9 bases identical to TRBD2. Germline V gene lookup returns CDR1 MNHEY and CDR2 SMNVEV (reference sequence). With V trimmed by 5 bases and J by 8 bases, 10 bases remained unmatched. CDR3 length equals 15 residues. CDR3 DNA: TGTGCCAGCAGTCCTGCTAGCGGGATAAACCATGAGCAGTTCTTC. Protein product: CASSPASGINHEQFF.